The 24 T cell receptor beta chains in this list originate from one sample, sequenced in a study of cytomegalovirus exposure and HLA in healthy donors. 60 Vbeta and 13 Jbeta primers were used in PCR. Repertoires were generated with immunoSEQ multiplex PCR, while TCRdb's copy carries only in-frame clones and drops some. The table shows 150,000 or so clones, with approximately 83% occurring only once. Source material: PBMCs. The receptors shown here come from a male donor in good health and CMV-seronegative.

The chain uses TRBV6-5 and TRBJ1-2; perhaps TRBD1 as D (5 bases). CDR1 is MNHEY and CDR2 is SVGAGI in the germline V gene. V lost 0 bases to trimming and J lost 4 bases, with 12 bases between them. The CDR3 loop spans 15 amino acids. The CDR3 DNA sequence: TGTGCCAGCAGTTACTCTGGGCAGGGAGGCTATGGCTACACCTTC. Its protein product is CASSYSGQGGYGYTF.

The V and J genes are TRBV19 and TRBJ1-2; D is perhaps TRBD1 (5 bases). The CDR3 has 15 amino acids. Trimming removed 7 bases from V and 4 bases from J, with 19 bases in between. Germline CDR1 and CDR2: LNHDA and SQIVND (reference sequence). The CDR3 DNA is TGTGCCAGTAATCCCGGGACCGGGAGAATCTATGGCTACACCTTC. It yields the protein CASNPGTGRIYGYTF.

The chain recombines TRBV29-1 with TRBJ1-2; 9 bases align to TRBD1. After removal of 2 bases from V and 5 bases from J, the junction contained 3 bases not matched to a gene. The CDR3 covers 13 residues. The V gene's germline CDR1 is SQVTM and CDR2 ANQGSEA. The CDR3 sequence is CSVEIGTGYGYTF. The CDR3 region has the DNA TGCAGCGTTGAAATTGGGACAGGGTATGGCTACACCTTC.

V is TRBV7-9 and J is TRBJ2-5; D might be TRBD2 (6 bases). From germline, CDR1 is SEHNR and CDR2 FQNEAQ (reference sequence). CDR3 size: 14 residues. The V end lost 3 bases, the J end lost 2 bases, and 10 bases lay between the germline ends. The CDR3 DNA follows: TGTGCCAGCAGCTTGGGAGGTAGGCAAGAGACCCAGTACTTC. Amino acid sequence: CASSLGGRQETQYF.

The V call is TRBV27, the J call TRBJ2-1; D is perhaps TRBD2 (5 bases). CDR3 length: 15 residues. Germline assignment: CDR1 MNHEY and CDR2 SMNVEV (reference sequence). V lost 1 base, J lost 11 bases, and 18 bases lay in between. For the CDR3, the DNA is TGTGCCAGCAGTTTATGGGTCCGGGATACAATGAAGCAGTTCTTC. Translated: CASSLWVRDTMKQFF.

The chain carries TRBV7-9 and TRBJ1-4, with no clear D. The length of the CDR3 is 15 residues. Germline assignment: CDR1 SEHNR and CDR2 FQNEAQ (reference sequence). The germline V and J ends were trimmed by 0 bases and 3 bases, with 8 bases remaining between them. CDR3 sequence (DNA): TGTGCCAGCAGCTTAGCGGAGGGCGCTAATGAAAAACTGTTTTTT. It specifies CASSLAEGANEKLFF.

The rearrangement uses TRBV6-1 and TRBJ1-1; 7 nucleotides line up with TRBD1. This CDR3 comprises 15 residues. With 5 bases clipped from V and 1 base from J, the junction kept 7 bases outside the gene matches. In germline, CDR1 is MNHNS, CDR2 SASEGT. The CDR3, as DNA: TGTGCCAGCAGTCACGGGACAGTTGGGAACACTGAAGCTTTCTTT. Amino acids: CASSHGTVGNTEAFF.

This clone has only a few counts. This rearrangement joins TRBV30 to TRBJ1-5; maybe TRBD1 (5 bases). The CDR3 length is 13 residues. The V end lost 5 bases, the J end lost 6 bases, and 14 bases lay between the germline ends. CDR1 is GTSNPN and CDR2 is SVGIG in the germline V gene (reference sequence). DNA for the CDR3: TGTGCCTGGGAGCGGGGCTCGGGTCAGCCCCAGCATTTT. Protein sequence: CAWERGSGQPQHF.

The chain employs TRBV5-1 and TRBJ1-6; possibly TRBD1 for D (5 bases). V lost 3 bases and J lost 8, with 12 bases in between. Germline lookup yields CDR1 SGHRS and CDR2 YFSETQ. CDR3 length: 14 residues. This CDR3 is CASSSGRGDSPLHF. The CDR3 nucleotides are TGCGCCAGCAGCTCGGGACGGGGGGATTCACCCCTCCACTTT.

This clone has a handful of counts. This chain uses TRBV25-1 with TRBJ1-6; TRBD1 matches at 7 bases. Per germline, CDR1 MGHDK and CDR2 SYGVNS. V lost 2 bases, J lost 5 bases, and 3 bases stayed unmatched. The CDR3 runs to 15 residues. This chain's CDR3 is CASSETRGDNSPLHF. The CDR3 DNA is TGTGCCAGCAGTGAAACCAGGGGGGATAATTCACCCCTCCACTTT.

The V and J genes are TRBV7-3 and TRBJ2-1; the D is unclear. The V gene's germline CDR1 is SGHTA and CDR2 FQGTGA. Trimming took 2 bases from V and 5 from J, leaving 10 bases between them. The CDR3 length is 14 residues. CDR3 residues: CASSLFGQDNEQFF. The CDR3 bases are TGTGCCAGCAGCTTATTTGGGCAGGACAATGAGCAGTTCTTC.

The chain has TRBV29-1 and TRBJ2-7; a possible D gene is TRBD2 (6 bases). CDR1 and CDR2 (germline): SQVTM, ANQGSEA. V lost 4 bases to trimming and J lost 6 bases, with 13 bases between them. The CDR3 runs 12 residues. The CDR3 bases are TGCAGCGTTGGGGGGGATGTTGGCGAGCAGTACTTC. This codes for CSVGGDVGEQYF.

The genes are TRBV28 and TRBJ2-2; 8 bases are a match to TRBD1. The CDR3 length is 16 residues. Germline assignment: CDR1 MDHEN and CDR2 SYDVKM. Trimming took 3 bases from V and 7 from J; bases not matched to a gene: 10. CDR3 sequence: CASSFSGGPVLGELFF. The CDR3 nucleotides read TGTGCCAGCAGTTTCTCAGGGGGCCCTGTCCTCGGGGAGCTGTTTTTT.

The sample holds one count of this clone. The chain carries TRBV7-2 and TRBJ2-3, with 8 bases matching TRBD1. The germline V gene has CDR1 SGHTA and CDR2 FQGNSA. The CDR3 is 13 residues long. The V segment lost 6 bases and the J segment 1 base; nucleotides outside the gene matches: 0. The CDR3 DNA reads TGTGCCAGCAGGACAGGGGGCACAGATACGCAGTATTTT. Translated, it gives CASRTGGTDTQYF.

The V gene is TRBV6-5, the J gene TRBJ2-3; 7 nucleotides agree with TRBD1. The CDR3 is 14 amino acids. V dropped 5 bases and J dropped 1; count of bases not matched to a gene: 3. Germline V gene lookup returns CDR1 MNHEY and CDR2 SVGAGI. CDR3 DNA: TGTGCCAGCAGTACCGACAGGGGCACAGATACGCAGTATTTT. Protein product: CASSTDRGTDTQYF.

This clone was observed a handful of times. The chain links TRBV29-1 to TRBJ2-1; possibly TRBD2 for D (6 bases). Germline CDR1 and CDR2: SQVTM and ANQGSEA. CDR3 size: 13 residues. The germline V and J ends were trimmed by 5 bases and 7 bases, with 15 bases remaining between them. The CDR3 region is CSVSGSGTNEQFF. CDR3 sequence (DNA): TGCAGCGTTTCTGGTAGCGGTACAAATGAGCAGTTCTTC.

The V gene is TRBV7-3, the J gene TRBJ2-5; D is possibly TRBD2 (6 bases). The CDR3 has 13 amino acids. The V end lost 5 bases, the J end lost 5 bases, and 12 bases lay between the germline ends. Germline-derived CDR1 and CDR2 are SGHTA and FQGTGA. CDR3 nucleotides: TGTGCCAGCAGCCCCGCAGGAGGGGAGACCCAGTACTTC. It encodes CASSPAGGETQYF.

The rearrangement joins TRBV29-1 to TRBJ1-4; TRBD1 aligns across 8 bases. V lost 7 bases to trimming and J lost 8 bases; unmatched junction nucleotides: 18. The germline CDR1 and CDR2 sequences are SQVTM and ANQGSEA. There are 16 residues in the CDR3. CDR3 in DNA: TGCAGCGCACAGGTTGGCAGGGGGCGAAAGGGCGAAAAACTGTTTTTT. The encoded protein is CSAQVGRGRKGEKLFF.

The CDR3 sequence is CAISESGRDGNTIYF. In DNA, the CDR3 is TGTGCCATCAGTGAGTCCGGCAGGGATGGAAACACCATATATTTT. The chain recombines TRBV10-3 with TRBJ1-3; maybe TRBD1 (5 bases). The CDR3 has 15 amino acids. Germline loops: CDR1 ENHRY, CDR2 SYGVKD. V gave up 0 bases and J gave up 3 bases, with 9 bases separating them.

This clone has a single count. The chain joins TRBV4-1 to TRBJ1-2, with D unclear. Between the trimmed V and J ends, which lost 3 bases and 4 bases, there was a span of 6 bases. The germline V gene encodes CDR1 MGHRA and CDR2 YSYEKL. This CDR3 has 12 residues. The CDR3 coding sequence is TGCGCCAGCAGCCACAGAAGCTATGGCTACACCTTC. Translated: CASSHRSYGYTF.

This clone was picked up a small number of times. The rearrangement joins TRBV19 to TRBJ2-4; D might be TRBD1 (5 bases). Germline-derived CDR1 and CDR2 are LNHDA and SQIVND (reference sequence). The CDR3 totals 14 residues. The germline V and J ends were trimmed by 5 bases and 10 bases, with 18 bases remaining between them. In DNA form, the CDR3 reads TGTGCCAGTAGTCCCCGACAGCTCGACCCTATTCAGTACTTC. Residues: CASSPRQLDPIQYF.

A few counts support this clone. In nucleotides, the CDR3 is TGTGCCAGCAGTTACGGATCAGCGGGAGGGTTCGAGCAGTACTTC. It codes for CASSYGSAGGFEQYF. The V and J genes are TRBV6-5 and TRBJ2-7; 10 positions agree with TRBD2. The CDR3 sequence is 15 residues long. The V gene's germline CDR1 is MNHEY and CDR2 SVGAGI. V lost 2 bases and J lost 6; bases outside the gene matches: 7.

V is TRBV30 and J is TRBJ2-4; TRBD1 aligns across 9 bases. J gave up 1 base and V 1 base, and 17 bases lay outside the gene matches. CDR3 size: 20 residues. From germline, CDR1 is GTSNPN and CDR2 SVGIG (reference sequence). The CDR3 DNA reads as TGTGCCTGGAGTGAAGTGTTGGGACAGGGAGGGTGGTTGGCCAAAAACATTCAGTACTTC. This sequence encodes CAWSEVLGQGGWLAKNIQYF.

The rearrangement uses TRBV7-2 and TRBJ1-1; maybe TRBD1 (5 bases). CDR3 length: 13 residues. The V end lost 5 bases, the J end lost 10 bases, and 17 bases lay between the germline ends. Germline CDR1 is SGHTA and CDR2 is FQGNSA. The CDR3 DNA is TGTGCCAGCAGCCTAACAGTGGGGGGGGGAGCTTTCTTT. Translating it yields CASSLTVGGGAFF.